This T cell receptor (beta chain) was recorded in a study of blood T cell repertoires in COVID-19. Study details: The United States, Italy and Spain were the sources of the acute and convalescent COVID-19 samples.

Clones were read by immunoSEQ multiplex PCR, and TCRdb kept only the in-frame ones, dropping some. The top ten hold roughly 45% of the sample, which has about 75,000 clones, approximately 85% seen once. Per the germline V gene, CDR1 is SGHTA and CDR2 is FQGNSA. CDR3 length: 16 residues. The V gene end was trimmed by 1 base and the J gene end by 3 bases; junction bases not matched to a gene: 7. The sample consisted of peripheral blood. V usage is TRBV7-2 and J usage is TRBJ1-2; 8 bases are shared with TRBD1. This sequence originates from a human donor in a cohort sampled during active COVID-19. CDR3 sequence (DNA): TGTGCCAGCAGCTTAGGGGGGCAGGGGGCTGACTATGGCTACACCTTC. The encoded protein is CASSLGGQGADYGYTF.